The 11 T cell receptor beta chains listed next were all sequenced from one sample in a study of cytomegalovirus exposure and HLA in healthy donors. The PCR had 60 Vbeta and 13 Jbeta primers. TCRdb keeps only in-frame clones here, not all; method: immunoSEQ multiplex PCR. The data hold about 170,000 clones, with around 83% observed a single time. Material: PBMCs. These receptors all stem from a man aged 30-40 years in good health and CMV-seropositive.

The rearrangement uses TRBV5-4 and TRBJ2-7; 11 nucleotides match TRBD2. Per the germline V gene, CDR1 is SGHNT and CDR2 is YYREEE (reference sequence). V gave up 5 bases and J gave up 4 bases; unmatched junction bases: 8. The CDR3 has 15 amino acids. The CDR3 loop is CASRSGTSGSYEQYF. The CDR3, as DNA: TGTGCCAGCAGGTCGGGTACTAGCGGGAGTTACGAGCAGTACTTC.

This chain uses TRBV4-3 with TRBJ2-2; 7 nucleotides agree with TRBD1. Germline-derived CDR1 and CDR2 are LGHNA and YSLEER. This CDR3 is 14 amino acids long. The J segment lost 6 bases and the V segment lost 3 bases, leaving 4 bases of the junction unmatched. As DNA, the CDR3 is TGCGCCAGCAGCCATTTTACAGGGGCCGGGGAGCTGTTTTTT. Translated, it gives CASSHFTGAGELFF.

V usage is TRBV28 and J usage is TRBJ2-7, with a weak D call TRBD2 (5 bases). The germline CDR1 and CDR2 sequences are MDHEN and SYDVKM. This CDR3 contains 14 residues. V lost 7 bases and J 6 bases, leaving 19 bases between the germline ends. Here the CDR3 DNA reads TGTGCCAGCACCCCTCGGACTCTACCCCTCGAGCAGTACGTC. This sequence encodes CASTPRTLPLEQYV.

The chain uses TRBV7-8 and TRBJ2-7; 8 nucleotides align to TRBD1. The CDR3 has 14 amino acids. Trimming removed 1 base from V and 3 bases from J; junction bases left unmatched: 2. CDR1 is SGHVS, CDR2 FQNEAQ, per germline. The CDR3 loop reads CASSLGTGLYEQYV. DNA of the CDR3: TGTGCCAGCAGCTTAGGGACAGGGCTCTACGAGCAGTACGTC.

This clone was found once. The chain uses TRBV4-2 and TRBJ2-5; TRBD2 matches at 11 bases. This CDR3 spans 15 amino acids. V dropped 8 bases and J dropped 5; count of bases not matched to a gene: 10. The germline CDR1 and CDR2 sequences are LGHNA and YNFKEQ. CDR3 in amino acids: CASGTTSGAGETQYF. In DNA, the CDR3 is TGTGCCAGCGGGACGACTAGCGGGGCGGGGGAGACCCAGTACTTC.

This clone was picked up a small number of times. V gene TRBV10-3 combines with J gene TRBJ1-1, with a weak D call TRBD1 (5 bases). This CDR3 contains 13 residues. Trimming stripped 3 bases from V and 0 bases from J, with 5 bases between. CDR1 is ENHRY, CDR2 SYGVKD, per germline. The DNA for the CDR3 is TGTGCCATCAGTGACAGGGTGAACACTGAAGCTTTCTTT. It is translated as CAISDRVNTEAFF.

The rearrangement joins TRBV15 to TRBJ1-1; D is ambiguous. The CDR3 is made up of 13 amino acids. Germline loops: CDR1 LNHNV, CDR2 YYDKDF (reference sequence). V lost 0 bases and J lost 2, with 4 bases in between. The CDR3: CATSRDLNTEAFF. The CDR3 DNA reads TGTGCCACCAGCAGAGACCTTAACACTGAAGCTTTCTTT.

The rearrangement links TRBV10-2 to TRBJ2-3, with 8 bases lining up with TRBD1. Germline V gene lookup returns CDR1 WSHSY and CDR2 SAAADI. The CDR3 runs 15 residues. Trimming cost V 6 bases and J 1 base; bases outside gene matches: 6. This chain's CDR3 is CASSSGTGGTDTQYF. CDR3 sequence (DNA): TGCGCCAGCAGCTCCGGGACAGGAGGCACAGATACGCAGTATTTT.

The CDR3 region has the DNA TGTGCCAGCAGCTGGGACAGGGGTAACTACGAGCAGTACTTC. Protein sequence: CASSWDRGNYEQYF. The rearrangement joins TRBV6-1 to TRBJ2-7, with 10 bases aligning to TRBD1. Germline CDR1 is MNHNS and CDR2 is SASEGT. The junction had 5 bases not matched to a gene; V was cut back by 6 bases and J by 3 bases. This CDR3 contains 14 residues.

The J gene is TRBJ2-1, the V gene TRBV6-1; 12 bases line up with TRBD2. The CDR3 contains 17 residues. Germline assignment: CDR1 MNHNS and CDR2 SASEGT. With V trimmed by 4 bases and J by 6 bases, 10 bases remained unmatched. CDR3 sequence reads: CASSAPPRLAGVNEQFF. The DNA of the CDR3 is TGTGCCAGCAGTGCTCCCCCCCGACTAGCGGGAGTCAATGAGCAGTTCTTC.

The chain has TRBV9 and TRBJ2-7, with 11 bases fitting TRBD2. Looked up from germline, CDR1 is SGDLS and CDR2 is YYNGEE. Trimming removed 4 bases from V and 6 bases from J; junction bases left unmatched: 9. This CDR3 region has 15 residues. CDR3 DNA: TGTGCCAGCAGCCGGGGACTAGCGGCCTTGGGCGAGCAGTACTTC. Protein sequence: CASSRGLAALGEQYF.